These 30 T cell receptor beta chains originate from one sample sequenced in a study of Tregs in tolerant kidney transplant recipients. Here immunoSEQ multiplex PCR was the method, and the copy in TCRdb shows in-frame clones only, minus some. The data contain 200,000 to 300,000 clones, around 81% of them singletons. Input material: CD4+ T cells from blood. These receptors were collected from a human donor in good health.

J is TRBJ2-7 and V is TRBV2; 7 bases line up with TRBD2. Germline assignment: CDR1 SNHLY and CDR2 FYNNEI. This CDR3 has 12 residues. DNA for the CDR3: TGTTCCACGGCGGGGGAGGGCTACGAGCAGTACTTC. It yields the protein CSTAGEGYEQYF.

The V gene is TRBV2, the J gene TRBJ1-6; D is ambiguous. The germline V gene has CDR1 SNHLY and CDR2 FYNNEI. CDR3 length equals 12 residues. V dropped 4 bases and J dropped 8 bases, with 6 bases sitting between them. The CDR3 spells CASSGQHSPLHF. CDR3 bases: TGTGCCAGCAGTGGGCAACATTCACCCCTCCACTTT.

The chain joins TRBV11-2 to TRBJ2-7; D is uncertain. Germline CDR1 SGHAT, CDR2 FQNNGV. V gave up 1 base and J gave up 0 bases, with 10 bases separating them. This CDR3 comprises 15 residues. The CDR3 region is CASSLGRRSSYEQYF. DNA for the CDR3: TGTGCCAGCAGCTTAGGCAGGCGGAGCTCCTACGAGCAGTACTTC.

The chain joins TRBV6-6 to TRBJ1-1, with D unresolved. CDR1 and CDR2 from the germline V gene are MNHNY and SVGAGI (reference sequence). Trimming pared 1 base from V and 6 bases from J, leaving 12 bases between. The CDR3 has 14 residues. The DNA for the CDR3 is TGTGCCAGCAGTTACTACGGGGTGGAGTCTGAAGCTTTCTTT. This translates into CASSYYGVESEAFF.

This clone was detected once. The chain couples TRBV6-5 to TRBJ1-1; D ambiguous. The germline V gene encodes CDR1 MNHEY and CDR2 SVGAGI. The germline V and J ends were trimmed by 7 bases and 4 bases, with 13 bases remaining between them. The CDR3 has 13 amino acids. The CDR3 spells CASTPPGLTEAFF. The CDR3 DNA reads as TGTGCCAGCACTCCTCCCGGGCTCACTGAAGCTTTCTTT.

The chain is built from TRBV21-1 and TRBJ2-6; the table names TRBD2, a call not compared with the DNA. TRBV21-1 is a known pseudogene. The CDR3 runs to 19 residues. The CDR3 coding sequence is TGTGCCAGCAGCAAAGGGGGACTAGCGGGTTCGAGTGGGGCCAACGTCCTGACTTTC. Translation gives CASSKGGLAGSSGANVLTF.

J is TRBJ1-5 and V is TRBV6-1; D uncertain. In germline, CDR1 is MNHNS, CDR2 SASEGT. The length of the CDR3 is 16 residues. V lost 0 bases, J lost 3 bases, and 12 bases lay in between. This CDR3 is CASSEALVPPNQPQHF. In DNA form, the CDR3 reads TGTGCCAGCAGTGAAGCCCTGGTGCCACCCAATCAGCCCCAGCATTTT.

This clone has a handful of counts. The rearrangement links TRBV5-1 to TRBJ1-1; possible D gene TRBD1, 6 bases. Trimming removed 0 bases from V and 4 bases from J, with 13 bases in between. Germline CDR1 SGHRS, CDR2 YFSETQ. The CDR3 has 15 residues. The CDR3 sequence is CASSLELRGGTEAFF. The CDR3 DNA is TGCGCCAGCAGCTTGGAGCTCAGGGGAGGCACTGAAGCTTTCTTT. The entire variable domain, with the rest obtained from reference TRBV5-1 and TRBJ1-1, is as follows: KAGVTQTPRYLIKTRGQQVTLSCSPISGHRSVSWYQQTPGQGLQFLFEYFSETQRNKGNFPGRFSGRQFSNSRSEMNVSTLELGDSALYLCASSLELRGGTEAFFGQGTRLTVV.

The V gene is TRBV10-3, the J gene TRBJ2-7, with 7 bases that match TRBD2. CDR1 and CDR2 from the germline V gene are ENHRY and SYGVKD. CDR3 length: 14 residues. Germline trimming cut 4 bases from V and 4 bases from J; bases unmatched to any gene: 7. The CDR3: CAISGAGSPYEQYF. The CDR3 coding sequence is TGTGCCATCAGTGGAGCGGGATCTCCATACGAGCAGTACTTC.

This clone has a single count. This sequence joins TRBV19 and TRBJ1-5; TRBD1 matches at 9 bases. The CDR3 loop spans 16 amino acids. CDR1 LNHDA and CDR2 SQIVND come from the germline V gene (reference sequence). V lost 3 bases to trimming and J lost 4 bases; unmatched junction nucleotides: 7. The CDR3 spells CASSITGTGWNQPQHF. CDR3 nucleotides: TGTGCCAGTAGTATCACTGGGACAGGGTGGAATCAGCCCCAGCATTTT.

This clone appeared once. The J gene is TRBJ1-6, the V gene TRBV7-2; no clear D gene. V lost 4 bases and J 7 bases, leaving 11 bases between the germline ends. The V gene's germline CDR1 is SGHTA and CDR2 FQGNSA. The CDR3 is 14 residues long. CDR3 protein: CASSSSDRNSPLHF. CDR3 coding DNA: TGTGCCAGCAGCTCTTCGGACCGGAATTCACCCCTCCACTTT.

This clone was seen just once. The chain has TRBV21-1 and TRBJ2-2; the D call of TRBD1 is as the table states it, not checked on the DNA. TRBV21-1 constitutes a pseudogene. This CDR3 spans 15 amino acids. The CDR3 bases are TGTGCCAGGGGGGACAGGCAACAGAACACCGGGGAGCTGTTTTTT. It translates to CARGDRQQNTGELFF.

Worth noting for this clone: This same CDR3 is encoded by further DNA sequences in the sample. The chain uses TRBV18 and TRBJ1-1; D gene unclear. The CDR3 length is 12 residues. V was trimmed by 2 bases and J by 1 base, leaving 2 bases between them. Germline CDR1 reads KGHSH; CDR2 reads LQKENI. CDR3 protein: CASSPSNTEAFF. For the CDR3, the DNA is TGTGCCAGCTCACCATCGAACACTGAAGCTTTCTTT.

Only one count was recorded for this clone. The rearrangement uses TRBV6-5 and TRBJ2-2; possible D gene TRBD1, 6 bases. Germline CDR1 reads MNHEY; CDR2 reads SVGAGI. V was shortened by 8 bases and J by 0 bases, with 10 bases between the two germline ends. This CDR3 has 14 amino acids. Written as DNA, the CDR3 is TGTGCCAGCCGCGGACAGTCGAACACCGGGGAGCTGTTTTTT. Translating it yields CASRGQSNTGELFF.

This clone was recorded a few times. This chain uses TRBV7-2 with TRBJ2-1, with D unresolved. Trimming stripped 1 base from V and 6 bases from J, with 7 bases between. This CDR3 is 13 amino acids long. Germline V gene sequence: CDR1 SGHTA, CDR2 FQGNSA. The CDR3 loop is CASSLGLSNEQFF. The CDR3 nucleotides read TGTGCCAGCAGCTTAGGACTGTCCAATGAGCAGTTCTTC.

This chain uses TRBV5-1 with TRBJ2-1, with 13 bases matching TRBD2. Unmatched junction bases numbered 4, after V lost 5 bases and J lost 8 bases. Germline-derived CDR1 and CDR2 are SGHRS and YFSETQ. This CDR3 comprises 14 residues. The CDR3 DNA follows: TGCGCCAGCAGTGGACTAGCGGGAGTCGATGAGCAGTTCTTC. Translated: CASSGLAGVDEQFF.

The V gene is TRBV6-1, the J gene TRBJ1-5, with 8 bases that match TRBD1. CDR1 MNHNS and CDR2 SASEGT come from the germline V gene. CDR3 length equals 13 residues. With V trimmed by 3 bases and J by 5 bases, 0 bases remained unmatched. For the CDR3, the DNA is TGTGCCAGCAGTGAGACAGGGGATCAGCCCCAGCATTTT. Amino acid sequence: CASSETGDQPQHF.

V and J are TRBV5-1 and TRBJ1-1; 10 bases map to TRBD1. V shed 4 bases and J 5 bases; nucleotides not matched to a gene: 5. This CDR3 has 14 residues. From germline, CDR1 is SGHRS and CDR2 YFSETQ. The CDR3 nucleotides are TGCGCCAGCAGCAAGGACAGGGGGGGTACTGAAGCTTTCTTT. Protein: CASSKDRGGTEAFF.

The J gene is TRBJ2-2, the V gene TRBV7-2; 9 nucleotides agree with TRBD2. V lost 5 bases to trimming and J lost 8 bases; unmatched junction nucleotides: 12. The length of the CDR3 is 16 residues. Germline CDR1 reads SGHTA; CDR2 reads FQGNSA. The CDR3 DNA is TGTGCCAGCAGCCGCCGGACTAGCGCGAGGTGGGGGGAGCTGTTTTTT. Translating it yields CASSRRTSARWGELFF.

The chain employs TRBV11-3 and TRBJ2-1; 7 bases are shared with TRBD1. The J segment lost 2 bases and the V segment lost 5 bases, leaving 9 bases of the junction unmatched. Germline loops: CDR1 SGHNT, CDR2 YENEEA. The CDR3 length is 16 residues. The CDR3 spells CASSPGQYLTYNEQFF. CDR3 in DNA: TGTGCCAGCAGCCCGGGACAGTACCTCACCTACAATGAGCAGTTCTTC. The variable domain in full, completed from reference TRBV11-3 and TRBJ2-1, reads EAGVVQSPRYKIIEKKQPVAFWCNPISGHNTLYWYLQNLGQGPELLIRYENEEAVDDSQLPKDRFSAERLKGVDSTLKIQPAELGDSAVYLCASSPGQYLTYNEQFFGPGTRLTVL.

The genes are TRBV5-1 and TRBJ1-2; D unresolved. V was cut by 0 bases and J by 1 base, with 10 bases left in between. Germline V gives CDR1 SGHRS, CDR2 YFSETQ. The length of the CDR3 is 15 residues. In DNA, the CDR3 is TGCGCCAGCAGCTTGGTCGGAGGGAGTAACTATGGCTACACCTTC. Translated, it gives CASSLVGGSNYGYTF.

This clone came up a few times. The chain has TRBV19 and TRBJ1-1; D remains ambiguous. The CDR3 is made up of 12 amino acids. V lost 6 bases to trimming and J lost 8 bases, with 13 bases between them. CDR1 and CDR2 from the germline V gene are LNHDA and SQIVND (reference sequence). The CDR3 loop reads CASRRGSKEAFF. CDR3 nucleotide sequence: TGTGCCAGTAGGCGGGGATCAAAAGAAGCTTTCTTT.

This chain links TRBV10-3 with TRBJ2-1; 9 bases are shared with TRBD1. This CDR3 contains 11 residues. The V gene's germline CDR1 is ENHRY and CDR2 SYGVKD. V was pared by 11 bases and J by 9 bases, with 5 bases of the junction left unmatched. The DNA for the CDR3 is TGTGCCGTCGGGACAGGGACTGAGCAGTTCTTC. This codes for CAVGTGTEQFF.

CDR3 loop: CSAPGTGYTF. The CDR3 DNA reads as TGCAGTGCCCCAGGAACGGGCTACACCTTC. The rearrangement uses TRBV20-1 and TRBJ1-2, with D unclear. The V and J ends lost 6 bases and 8 bases respectively, with 10 bases between them. The CDR3 contains 10 residues. Germline V gives CDR1 DFQATT, CDR2 SNEGSKA (reference sequence).

As regards this clone: Other nucleotide sequences in the sample specify the same CDR3. V is TRBV5-1 and J is TRBJ2-7; D may match TRBD1 or TRBD2 (5 bases each). V was pared by 4 bases and J by 2 bases, with 13 bases between. The CDR3 spans 14 residues. Germline V gene data show CDR1 as SGHRS and CDR2 as YFSETQ. CDR3 nucleotides: TGCGCCAGCAGCCTGGGACCGGGTCCCTACGAGCAGTACTTC. Translating it yields CASSLGPGPYEQYF.

The chain has TRBV2 and TRBJ2-7; TRBD1 matches at 11 bases. V shed 8 bases, J shed 3 bases, and the junction held 3 bases outside the gene matches. Germline assignment: CDR1 SNHLY and CDR2 FYNNEI. The CDR3 has 13 residues. Here the CDR3 DNA reads TGTGCCAGCGGGGGGACAGGGGGCTACGAGCAGTACTTC. It yields the protein CASGGTGGYEQYF.

This chain uses TRBV5-1 with TRBJ2-5; D may be TRBD1 or TRBD2 (5 bases each). With 1 base removed from V and 5 bases from J, the gap between germline ends came to 12 bases. Germline V gene lookup returns CDR1 SGHRS and CDR2 YFSETQ. There are 14 residues in the CDR3. CDR3: CASSLQPGTETQYF. The CDR3 DNA sequence: TGCGCCAGCAGCTTGCAGCCAGGGACCGAGACCCAGTACTTC. The full variable domain, in which reference TRBV5-1 and TRBJ2-5 provide the parts outside the CDR3, is KAGVTQTPRYLIKTRGQQVTLSCSPISGHRSVSWYQQTPGQGLQFLFEYFSETQRNKGNFPGRFSGRQFSNSRSEMNVSTLELGDSALYLCASSLQPGTETQYFGPGTRLLVL.

This chain links TRBV14 with TRBJ1-4; no clear D. The germline gives CDR1 SGHDN, CDR2 FVKESK. CDR3 size: 14 residues. V lost 2 bases and J 7 bases, leaving 11 bases between the germline ends. In DNA, the CDR3 is TGTGCCAGCAGCCAAATGCGGGCGGGTGAAAAACTGTTTTTT. Translated: CASSQMRAGEKLFF.

The J gene is TRBJ1-5, the V gene TRBV6-1; D perhaps matches TRBD1 (5 bases). This CDR3 comprises 15 residues. Trimming took off 3 bases at V and 11 bases at J, with 20 bases between the two ends. Germline V gives CDR1 MNHNS, CDR2 SASEGT. This chain's CDR3 is CASSDRALVYGAQHF. CDR3 in DNA: TGTGCCAGCAGTGACAGGGCACTGGTGTATGGGGCCCAGCATTTT.

The chain combines TRBV7-3 with TRBJ2-7, with 7 nucleotides matching TRBD1. The CDR3 runs to 13 residues. Per the germline V gene, CDR1 is SGHTA and CDR2 is FQGTGA. V shed 1 base, J shed 4 bases, and the junction held 1 base outside the gene matches. The CDR3 sequence: CASSLNRGYEQYF. CDR3 coding DNA: TGTGCCAGCAGCTTAAACAGGGGTTACGAGCAGTACTTC.